This TCR beta chain was obtained from a study of cytomegalovirus exposure and HLA in healthy donors. PCR employed 60 Vbeta and 13 Jbeta primers. Produced via immunoSEQ multiplex PCR; TCRdb's table is partial and in-frame only. The sample shows approximately 150,000 clones, around four fifths of them seen only once. The V gene lost 0 bases and the J gene lost 4 bases, with 9 bases spanning the gap. The CDR3 runs 14 residues. Germline CDR1 reads MNHEY; CDR2 reads SVGAGI. The table lists this clone with a few counts. The sequenced sample consisted of PBMCs. This receptor was taken from a woman between 45 and 65 years old in good health and CMV-seronegative. The chain is built from TRBV6-5 and TRBJ1-2; D gene unclear. The CDR3 sequence: CASSYSLAVYGYTF. CDR3 coding DNA: TGTGCCAGCAGTTACTCGTTGGCCGTCTATGGCTACACCTTC.